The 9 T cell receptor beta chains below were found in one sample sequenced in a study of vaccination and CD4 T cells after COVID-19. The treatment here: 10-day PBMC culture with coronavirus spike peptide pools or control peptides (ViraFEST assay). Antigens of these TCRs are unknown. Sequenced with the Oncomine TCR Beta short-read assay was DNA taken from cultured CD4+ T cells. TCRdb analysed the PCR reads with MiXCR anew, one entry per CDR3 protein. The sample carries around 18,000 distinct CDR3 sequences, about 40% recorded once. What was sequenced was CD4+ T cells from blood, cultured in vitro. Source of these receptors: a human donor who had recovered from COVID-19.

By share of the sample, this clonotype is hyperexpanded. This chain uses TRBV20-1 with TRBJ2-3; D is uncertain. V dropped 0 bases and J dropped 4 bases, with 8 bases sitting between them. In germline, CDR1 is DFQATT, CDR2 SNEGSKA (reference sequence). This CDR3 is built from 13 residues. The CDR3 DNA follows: TGCAGTGCTAGAGACCCCGTCCCAGATACGCAGTATTTT. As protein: CSARDPVPDTQYF.

In nucleotides, the CDR3 is TGTGCCAGCTCACCACTTGACACTTACGAGCAGTACTTC. The encoded protein is CASSPLDTYEQYF. The V and J genes are TRBV18 and TRBJ2-7; D is undetermined. Trimming removed 1 base at V and 4 bases at J, with 8 bases between. The CDR3 runs to 13 residues. Germline V gene lookup returns CDR1 KGHSH and CDR2 LQKENI.

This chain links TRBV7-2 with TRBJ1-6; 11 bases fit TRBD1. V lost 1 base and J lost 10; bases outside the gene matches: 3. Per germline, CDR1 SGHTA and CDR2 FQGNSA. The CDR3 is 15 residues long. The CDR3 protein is CASSLGTGGYSPLHF. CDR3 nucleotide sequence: TGTGCCAGCAGCTTAGGGACAGGGGGCTACTCACCCCTCCACTTT.

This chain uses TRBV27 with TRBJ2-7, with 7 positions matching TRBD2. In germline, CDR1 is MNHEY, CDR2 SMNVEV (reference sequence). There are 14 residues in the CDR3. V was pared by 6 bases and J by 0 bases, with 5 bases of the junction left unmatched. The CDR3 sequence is CASRVSGGSYEQYF. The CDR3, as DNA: TGTGCCAGCAGAGTCTCGGGGGGCTCCTACGAGCAGTACTTC.

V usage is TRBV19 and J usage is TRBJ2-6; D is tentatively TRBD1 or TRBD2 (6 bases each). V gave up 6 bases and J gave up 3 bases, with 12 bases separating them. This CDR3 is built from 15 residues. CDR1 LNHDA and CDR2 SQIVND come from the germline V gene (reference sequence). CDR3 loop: CASRTRGVGANVLTF. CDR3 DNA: TGTGCCAGTAGGACAAGGGGGGTTGGGGCCAACGTCCTGACTTTC.

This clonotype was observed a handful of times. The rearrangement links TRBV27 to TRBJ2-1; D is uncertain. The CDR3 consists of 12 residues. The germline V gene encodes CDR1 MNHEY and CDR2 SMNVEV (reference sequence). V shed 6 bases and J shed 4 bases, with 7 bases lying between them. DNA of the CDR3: TGTGCCAGCAGGGACCGTTACAATGAGCAGTTCTTC. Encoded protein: CASRDRYNEQFF.

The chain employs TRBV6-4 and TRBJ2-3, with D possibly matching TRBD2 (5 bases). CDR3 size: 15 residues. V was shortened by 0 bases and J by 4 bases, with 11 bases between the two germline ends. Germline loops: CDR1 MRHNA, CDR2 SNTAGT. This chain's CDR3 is CASSDSSGAADTQYF. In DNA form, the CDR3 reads TGTGCCAGCAGTGACTCGAGTGGAGCGGCAGATACGCAGTATTTT.

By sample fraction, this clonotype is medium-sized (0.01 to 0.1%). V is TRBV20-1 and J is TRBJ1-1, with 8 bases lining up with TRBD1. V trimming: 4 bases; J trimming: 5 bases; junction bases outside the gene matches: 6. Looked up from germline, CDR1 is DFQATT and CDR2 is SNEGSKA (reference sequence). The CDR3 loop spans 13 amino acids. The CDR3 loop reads CSAISGTGTEAFF. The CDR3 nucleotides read TGCAGTGCTATTTCCGGGACAGGAACTGAAGCTTTCTTT.

Here the CDR3 reads CASSSLRKAGRIPYTGELFF. DNA for the CDR3: TGTGCCAGCAGTTCCCTACGTAAGGCAGGGCGAATCCCCTACACCGGGGAGCTGTTTTTT. The chain joins TRBV27 to TRBJ2-2, with a tentative D call TRBD1 (5 bases). V was pared by 4 bases and J by 3 bases, with 27 bases between. CDR1 is MNHEY, CDR2 SMNVEV, per germline (reference sequence). CDR3 size: 20 residues.